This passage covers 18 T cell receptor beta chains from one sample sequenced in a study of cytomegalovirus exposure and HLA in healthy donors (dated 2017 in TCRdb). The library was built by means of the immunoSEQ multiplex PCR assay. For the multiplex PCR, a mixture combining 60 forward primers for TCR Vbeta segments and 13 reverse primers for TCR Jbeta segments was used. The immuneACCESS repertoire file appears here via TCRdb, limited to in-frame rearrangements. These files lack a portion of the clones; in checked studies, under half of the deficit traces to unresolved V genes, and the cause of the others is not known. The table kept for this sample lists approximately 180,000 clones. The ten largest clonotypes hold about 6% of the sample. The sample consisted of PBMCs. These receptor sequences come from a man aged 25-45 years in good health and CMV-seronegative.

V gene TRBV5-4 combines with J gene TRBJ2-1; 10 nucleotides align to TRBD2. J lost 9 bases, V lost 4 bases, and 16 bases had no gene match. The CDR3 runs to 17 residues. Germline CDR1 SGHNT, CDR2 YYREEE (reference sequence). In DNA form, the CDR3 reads TGTGCCAGCAGCCCGCCCCACAGCGGGAGGGCATGGAGTGAGCAGTTCTTC. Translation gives CASSPPHSGRAWSEQFF. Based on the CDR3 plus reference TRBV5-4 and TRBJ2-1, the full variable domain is ETGVTQSPTHLIKTRGQQVTLRCSSQSGHNTVSWYQQALGQGPQFIFQYYREEENGRGNFPPRFSGLQFPNYSSELNVNALELDDSALYLCASSPPHSGRAWSEQFFGPGTRLTVL.

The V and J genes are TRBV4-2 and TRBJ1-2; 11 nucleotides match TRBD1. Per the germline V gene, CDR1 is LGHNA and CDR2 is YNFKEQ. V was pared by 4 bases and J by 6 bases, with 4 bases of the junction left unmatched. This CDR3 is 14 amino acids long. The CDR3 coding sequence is TGTGCCAGCAGCCTGGGACAGGGGGGAGATGGCTACACCTTC. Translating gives CASSLGQGGDGYTF.

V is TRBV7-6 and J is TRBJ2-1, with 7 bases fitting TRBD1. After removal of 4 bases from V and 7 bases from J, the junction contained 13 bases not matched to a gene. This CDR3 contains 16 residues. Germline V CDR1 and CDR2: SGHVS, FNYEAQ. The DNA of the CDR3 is TGTGCCAGCAGCTCGAGATACCGGGACAGCAATAATGAGCAGTTCTTC. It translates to CASSSRYRDSNNEQFF.

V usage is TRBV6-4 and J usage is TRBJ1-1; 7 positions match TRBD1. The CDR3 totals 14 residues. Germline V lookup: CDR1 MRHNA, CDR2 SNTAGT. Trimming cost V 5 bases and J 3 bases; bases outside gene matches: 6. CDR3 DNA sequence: TGTGCCAGCAGTTGTACAGGGGTGGACACTGAAGCTTTCTTT. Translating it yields CASSCTGVDTEAFF.

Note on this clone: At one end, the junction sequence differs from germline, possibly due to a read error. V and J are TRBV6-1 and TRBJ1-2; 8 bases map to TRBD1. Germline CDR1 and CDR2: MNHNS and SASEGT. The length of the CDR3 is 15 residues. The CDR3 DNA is TGTGCCAGCAGGGAAGGGACAGGCCAAGGCTATGGCTACACCTTC. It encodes CASREGTGQGYGYTF.

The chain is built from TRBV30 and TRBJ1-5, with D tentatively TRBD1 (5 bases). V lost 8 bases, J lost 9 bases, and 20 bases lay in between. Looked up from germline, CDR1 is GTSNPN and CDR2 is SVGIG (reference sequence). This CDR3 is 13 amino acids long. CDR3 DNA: TGTGCCCTTGGTTCCCTCCAGGGAGGGCCCCAGCATTTT. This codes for CALGSLQGGPQHF.

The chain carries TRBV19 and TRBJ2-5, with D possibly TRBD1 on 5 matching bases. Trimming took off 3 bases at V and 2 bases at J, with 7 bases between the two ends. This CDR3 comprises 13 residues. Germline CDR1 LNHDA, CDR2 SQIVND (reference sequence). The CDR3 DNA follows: TGTGCCAGTAGTATGACAGAACAAGAGACCCAGTACTTC. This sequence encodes CASSMTEQETQYF. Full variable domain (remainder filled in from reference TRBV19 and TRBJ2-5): DGGITQSPKYLFRKEGQNVTLSCEQNLNHDAMYWYRQDPGQGLRLIYYSQIVNDFQKGDIAEGYSVSREKKESFPLTVTSAQKNPTAFYLCASSMTEQETQYFGPGTRLLVL.

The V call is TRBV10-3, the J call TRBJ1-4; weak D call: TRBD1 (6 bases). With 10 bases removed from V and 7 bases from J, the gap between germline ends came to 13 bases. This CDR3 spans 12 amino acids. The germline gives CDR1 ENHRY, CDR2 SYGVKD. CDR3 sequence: CATGTTSEKLFF. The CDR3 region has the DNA TGTGCCACGGGGACAACGTCTGAAAAACTGTTTTTT.

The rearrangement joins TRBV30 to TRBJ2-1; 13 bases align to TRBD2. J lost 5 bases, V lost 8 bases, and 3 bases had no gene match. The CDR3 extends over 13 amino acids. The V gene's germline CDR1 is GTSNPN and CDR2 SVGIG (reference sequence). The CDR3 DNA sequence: TGTGCCCACACTAGCGGGGGGGACAATGAGCAGTTCTTC. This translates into CAHTSGGDNEQFF.

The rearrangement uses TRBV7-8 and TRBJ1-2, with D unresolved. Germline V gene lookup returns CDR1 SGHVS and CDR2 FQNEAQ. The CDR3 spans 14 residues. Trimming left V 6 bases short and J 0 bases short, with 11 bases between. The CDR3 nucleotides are TGTGCCAGCAGTCCCAGCCGGGCTAACTATGGCTACACCTTC. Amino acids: CASSPSRANYGYTF.

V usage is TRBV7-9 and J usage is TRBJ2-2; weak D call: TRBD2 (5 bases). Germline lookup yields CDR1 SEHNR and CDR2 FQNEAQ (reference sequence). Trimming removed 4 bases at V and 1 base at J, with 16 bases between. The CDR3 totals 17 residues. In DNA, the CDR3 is TGTGCCAGCAGCTCTACTAATTGGGGAGAGAACACCGGGGAGCTGTTTTTT. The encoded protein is CASSSTNWGENTGELFF.

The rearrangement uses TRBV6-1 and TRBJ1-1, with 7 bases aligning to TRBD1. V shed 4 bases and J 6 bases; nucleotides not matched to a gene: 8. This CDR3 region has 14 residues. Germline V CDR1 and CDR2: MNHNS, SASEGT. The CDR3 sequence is CASSGLTGYAEAFF. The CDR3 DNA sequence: TGTGCCAGCAGTGGCTTGACAGGGTACGCTGAAGCTTTCTTT.

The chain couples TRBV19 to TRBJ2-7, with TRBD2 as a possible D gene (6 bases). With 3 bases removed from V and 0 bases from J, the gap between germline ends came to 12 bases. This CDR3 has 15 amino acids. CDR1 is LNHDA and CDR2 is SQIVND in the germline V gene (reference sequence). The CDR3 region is CASSMAGGHSYEQYF. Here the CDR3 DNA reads TGTGCCAGTAGTATGGCCGGGGGTCACTCCTACGAGCAGTACTTC.

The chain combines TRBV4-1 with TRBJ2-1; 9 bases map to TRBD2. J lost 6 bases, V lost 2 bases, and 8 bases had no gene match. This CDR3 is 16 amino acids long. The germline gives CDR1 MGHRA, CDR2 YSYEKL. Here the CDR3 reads CASSQPGTSRGNEQFF. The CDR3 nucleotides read TGCGCCAGCAGCCAACCTGGGACTAGCAGGGGCAATGAGCAGTTCTTC.

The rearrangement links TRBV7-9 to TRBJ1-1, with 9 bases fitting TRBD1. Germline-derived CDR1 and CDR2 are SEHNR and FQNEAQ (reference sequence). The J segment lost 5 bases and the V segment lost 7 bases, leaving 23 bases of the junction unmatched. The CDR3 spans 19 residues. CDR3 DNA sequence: TGTGCCAGCACCACTCCCGCGCGGCGGACAGGGGAAGATTATACTGAAGCTTTCTTT. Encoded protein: CASTTPARRTGEDYTEAFF. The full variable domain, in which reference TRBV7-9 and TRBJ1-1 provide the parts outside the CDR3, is DTGVSQNPRHKITKRGQNVTFRCDPISEHNRLYWYRQTLGQGPEFLTYFQNEAQLEKSRLLSDRFSAERPKGSFSTLEIQRTEQGDSAMYLCASTTPARRTGEDYTEAFFGQGTRLTVV.

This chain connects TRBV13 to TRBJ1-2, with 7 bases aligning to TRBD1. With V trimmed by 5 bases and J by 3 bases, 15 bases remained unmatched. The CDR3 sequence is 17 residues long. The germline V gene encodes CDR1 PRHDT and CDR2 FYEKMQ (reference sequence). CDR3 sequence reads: CASSTDPSRQGHYGYTF. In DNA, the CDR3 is TGTGCCAGCAGCACCGACCCCTCAAGACAGGGACACTATGGCTACACCTTC.

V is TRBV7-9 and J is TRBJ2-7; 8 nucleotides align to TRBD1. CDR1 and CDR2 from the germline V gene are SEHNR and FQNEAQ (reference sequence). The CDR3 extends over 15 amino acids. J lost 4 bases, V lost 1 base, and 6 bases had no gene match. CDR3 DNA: TGTGCCAGCAGCTTAGAGAACAGGGGGATGTACGAGCAGTACTTC. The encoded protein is CASSLENRGMYEQYF.

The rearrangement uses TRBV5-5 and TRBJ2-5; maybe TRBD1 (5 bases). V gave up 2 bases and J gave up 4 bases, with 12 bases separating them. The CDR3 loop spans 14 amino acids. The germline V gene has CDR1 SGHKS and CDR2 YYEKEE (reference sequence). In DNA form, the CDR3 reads TGTGCCAGCAGCTTAGGGGTGGGGCGAGAGACCCAGTACTTC. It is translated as CASSLGVGRETQYF.